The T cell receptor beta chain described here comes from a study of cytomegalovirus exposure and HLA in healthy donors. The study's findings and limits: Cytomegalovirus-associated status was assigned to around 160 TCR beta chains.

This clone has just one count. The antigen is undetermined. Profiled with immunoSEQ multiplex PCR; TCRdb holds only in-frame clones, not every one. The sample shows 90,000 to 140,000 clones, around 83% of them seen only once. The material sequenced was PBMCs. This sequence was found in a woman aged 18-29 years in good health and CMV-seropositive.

The CDR3 is CASSPTVGDETGELFF. In DNA, the CDR3 is TGTGCCAGCAGCCCCACGGTGGGAGACGAGACCGGGGAGCTGTTTTTT. This rearrangement joins TRBV7-3 to TRBJ2-2; possibly TRBD2 for D (5 bases). CDR1 and CDR2 (germline): SGHTA, FQGTGA. V lost 5 bases and J 5 bases, leaving 18 bases between the germline ends. The CDR3 covers 16 residues.